The T cell receptor beta chain described here comes from a study of early stage breast cancer tumors. Study-wide background: Average read coverage per sample was 7.5 to 10-fold. Study-wide results and caveats: Most shared enriched TCRB sequences were commonly generated ones. Tumors had roughly 2.4-fold higher T cell density and higher clonality than adjacent normal breast tissue. Blood repertoires resembled normal breast more than tumor.

Profiled with immunoSEQ multiplex PCR; TCRdb holds only in-frame clones, not every one. The sample contains 9,000 to 10,000 clones, 64% of which appear only once. In the case of this clone: The target antigen is unknown.

Germline loops: CDR1 SGHTS, CDR2 YDEGEE. Between the trimmed V and J ends, which lost 7 bases and 0 bases, there was a span of 15 bases. The CDR3 consists of 15 residues. Sequencing was performed on breast tumor tissue. The V call is TRBV5-8, the J call TRBJ2-3; D may match TRBD1 or TRBD2 (5 bases each). This sequence was found in a person between 60 and 69 years old with breast cancer. In DNA form, the CDR3 reads TGTGCCAGCCGTCTGGGGGTGACTAGCACAGATACGCAGTATTTT. Its protein product is CASRLGVTSTDTQYF.